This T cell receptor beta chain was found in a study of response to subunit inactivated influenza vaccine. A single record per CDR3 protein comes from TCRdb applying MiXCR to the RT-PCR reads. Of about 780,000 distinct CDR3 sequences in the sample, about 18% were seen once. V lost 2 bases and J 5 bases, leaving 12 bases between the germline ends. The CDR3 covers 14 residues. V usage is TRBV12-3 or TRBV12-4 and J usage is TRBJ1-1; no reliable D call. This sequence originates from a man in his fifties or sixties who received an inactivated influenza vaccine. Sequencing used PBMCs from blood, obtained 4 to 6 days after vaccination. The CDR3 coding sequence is TGTGCCAGCAGTTTAATGGGTGGTAATACTGAAGCTTTCTTT. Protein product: CASSLMGGNTEAFF.